Listed here is a single TCR beta chain. As yet, its antigen is unknown. Cell sorting via CD45RO/CCR7/CD25/CD127/CD95/CD27 was performed to obtain CD4+ naive, central memory, regulatory and stem cell-like memory cells. The data originate from a study of beta chain features in type 1 diabetes. Study outcomes and limitations: PCR might favor shorter templates, but any such skew would affect patients and controls equally. Shorter TCRB CDR3s, moderately but significantly so, marked every one of the four CD4+ subsets in Type 1 diabetes patients.

Sequenced material consisted of expressed TCRB transcripts (all of the isolated RNA was reverse transcribed). Only in-frame clones appear in the TCRdb table, and some are missing; sequencing was by immunoSEQ multiplex PCR. Here the sample spans around 25,000 clones, over 65% being singletons. J gave up 3 bases and V 1 base, and 4 bases lay outside the gene matches. Germline V gene data show CDR1 as GTSNPN and CDR2 as SVGIG (reference sequence). This CDR3 region has 16 residues. The V gene is TRBV30, the J gene TRBJ2-1; the match to TRBD2 covers 12 bases. The receptor's source is a woman between 35 and 50 years old with type 1 diabetes. Sequenced input: stem cell memory CD4+ T cells from blood. In DNA, the CDR3 is TGTGCCTGGAGTGACGGGGGACTAGCGGGCTACAATGAGCAGTTCTTC. It specifies CAWSDGGLAGYNEQFF.